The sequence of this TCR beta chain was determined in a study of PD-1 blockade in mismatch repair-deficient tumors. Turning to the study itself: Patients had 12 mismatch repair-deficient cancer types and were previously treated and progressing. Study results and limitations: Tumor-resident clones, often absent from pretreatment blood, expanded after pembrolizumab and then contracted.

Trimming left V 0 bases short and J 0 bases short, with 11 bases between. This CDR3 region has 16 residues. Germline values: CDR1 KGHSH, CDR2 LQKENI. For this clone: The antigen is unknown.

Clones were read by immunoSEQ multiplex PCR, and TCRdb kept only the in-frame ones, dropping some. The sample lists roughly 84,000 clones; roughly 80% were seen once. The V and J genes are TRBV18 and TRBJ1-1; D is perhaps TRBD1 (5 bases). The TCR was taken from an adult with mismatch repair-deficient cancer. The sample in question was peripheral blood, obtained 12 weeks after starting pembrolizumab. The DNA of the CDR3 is TGTGCCAGCTCACCACCCCAGGGCCCCATGAACACTGAAGCTTTCTTT. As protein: CASSPPQGPMNTEAFF.